This TCR beta chain was retrieved from a study of T cell responses to AZD1222 COVID-19 vaccine. Looked up from germline, CDR1 is MNHEY and CDR2 is SVGEGT. This CDR3 contains 13 residues. With 2 bases removed from V and 5 bases from J, the gap between germline ends came to 6 bases. The protocol was immunoSEQ multiplex PCR, while the TCRdb copy is restricted to in-frame clones and leaves out a portion. This sample has around 83,000 clones; 90% to 95% occur once, and the top ten carry approximately 5.2%. The sequenced sample was peripheral blood, obtained on day 0 of AZD1222 vaccination. The chain is built from TRBV6-2 or TRBV6-3 and TRBJ2-2; D is unresolved. The clonotype was recovered from an adult in good health. CDR3 coding DNA: TGTGCCAGCAGTTACGTCCGTACCGGGGAGCTGTTTTTT. Its protein is CASSYVRTGELFF.